This T cell receptor (beta chain) was sequenced for a study of blood T cells in healthy people across ages. Study-wide findings and caveats: Any changes in expanded clonotypes were possibly confounded, as donor CMV status remained unknown.

The donors, aged roughly 6 to 100, were healthy Caucasians from Russia. Primed by a sample-barcoded 5' primer and a J-beta primer mix, a second PCR proceeded for about 6 to 12 cycles. Every single cDNA molecule received a tag from a template-switch adaptor with 12 random nucleotides. In TCRdb, the 5' RACE reads were re-called with MiXCR into one record per CDR3 protein. The sample contains 1.5 million to 2 million distinct CDR3 sequences, over 25% of which appear only once. This CDR3 region has 15 residues. Germline V gene data show CDR1 as SEHNR and CDR2 as FQNEAQ (reference sequence). This clonotype has just one count. Its matching antigen is unknown. At one of its ends the junction is not consistent with the germline gene, which may arise from a read error.

Sequenced sample: blood. V is TRBV7-9 and J is TRBJ1-5; TRBD1 aligns across 8 bases. The TCR comes from a woman aged 25 to 45 in good health. The CDR3 region has the DNA TGTGTCAGCAGCGATACAGGGGGTCGGCTTCGGCCCCAGCATTTT. Translation gives CVSSDTGGRLRPQHF.